This entry features one TCR beta chain sequence. The data were obtained in a study of blood T cell repertoires in COVID-19. Study-level information: The cDNA or gDNA used as material had been derived from T cells, B-cell-depleted T cells, or PBMCs.

Recruits, aged roughly 18 to 89 years, lived in under 25 US areas. Donors in Cohort 3 counted as recovered after two negative PCRs, clearance, or symptom resolution. The data were produced by immunoSEQ multiplex PCR, yet TCRdb's version contains in-frame clones alone and is incomplete. The sample holds some 320,000 clones, about 87% seen once. The sample comprised PBMCs or T cells enriched from blood (not recorded which). This receptor was identified in a woman in her thirties who had recovered from COVID-19.

The DNA for the CDR3 is TGTGCCAGCAGCTCCCCCCCCAGGGCGAACACTGAAGCTTTCTTT. Translated, it gives CASSSPPRANTEAFF. The chain is built from TRBV7-8 and TRBJ1-1; possibly TRBD1 for D (5 bases). Germline assignment: CDR1 SGHVS and CDR2 FQNEAQ. V dropped 4 bases and J dropped 1 base, with 13 bases sitting between them. This CDR3 is built from 15 residues. Together with reference TRBV7-8 and TRBJ1-1, the CDR3 gives the full variable domain: GAGVSQSPRYKVAKRGQDVALRCDPISGHVSLFWYQQALGQGPEFLTYFQNEAQLDKSGLPSDRFFAERPEGSVSTLKIQRTQQEDSAVYLCASSSPPRANTEAFFGQGTRLTVV.